This TCR beta chain appears in the sequencing data of a study of shared clonotypes between healthy human individuals. The study, taken as a whole, reports: An effect of sequencing depth on clonotype sharing among donors was expected. Shared clonotypes: about 5% naive CD4, under 4% naive CD8, 2.3% memory CD4, 0.4% to 0.45% memory CD8.

Over several immunoSEQ plates, each subset's genomic DNA was distributed in even portions. Sequencing used immunoSEQ multiplex PCR; TCRdb keeps in-frame clones, though not all of them. The sample contains 650,000 to 800,000 clones, around 77% of which appear only once. Points on this clone: The antigen is undetermined.

A CD45RA+ naive subset and a CD45RA-negative memory subset were split from CD4+ cells. Trimming took 0 bases from V and 3 from J, leaving 9 bases between them. The CDR3 loop spans 14 amino acids. Germline CDR1 reads KGHSH; CDR2 reads LQKENI. V gene TRBV18 combines with J gene TRBJ2-7, with D uncertain. This receptor was taken from a woman in her 30s in good health. Sequenced sample: memory CD4+ T cells sorted from blood. The sample's subset: CD45RA-negative fraction. For the CDR3, the DNA is TGTGCCAGCTCACCACCGTCGAATATCTACGAGCAGTACTTC. It codes for CASSPPSNIYEQYF.